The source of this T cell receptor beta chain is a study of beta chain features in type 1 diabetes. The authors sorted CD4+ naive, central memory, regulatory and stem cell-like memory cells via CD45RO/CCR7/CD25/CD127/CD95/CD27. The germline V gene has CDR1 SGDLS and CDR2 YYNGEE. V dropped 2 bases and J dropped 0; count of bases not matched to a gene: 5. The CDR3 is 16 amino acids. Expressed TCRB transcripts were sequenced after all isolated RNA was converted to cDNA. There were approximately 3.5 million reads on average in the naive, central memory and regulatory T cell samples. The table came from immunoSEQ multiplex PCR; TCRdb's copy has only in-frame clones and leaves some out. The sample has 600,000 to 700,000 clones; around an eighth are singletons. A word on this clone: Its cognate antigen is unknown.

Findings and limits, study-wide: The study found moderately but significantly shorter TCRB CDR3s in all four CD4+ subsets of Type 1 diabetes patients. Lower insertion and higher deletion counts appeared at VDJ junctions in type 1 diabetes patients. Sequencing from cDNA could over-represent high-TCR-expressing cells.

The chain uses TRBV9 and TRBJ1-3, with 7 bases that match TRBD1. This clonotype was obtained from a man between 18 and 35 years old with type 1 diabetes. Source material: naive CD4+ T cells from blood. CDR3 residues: CASSVDTGVSGNTIYF. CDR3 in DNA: TGTGCCAGCAGCGTGGATACAGGGGTCTCTGGAAACACCATATATTTT.